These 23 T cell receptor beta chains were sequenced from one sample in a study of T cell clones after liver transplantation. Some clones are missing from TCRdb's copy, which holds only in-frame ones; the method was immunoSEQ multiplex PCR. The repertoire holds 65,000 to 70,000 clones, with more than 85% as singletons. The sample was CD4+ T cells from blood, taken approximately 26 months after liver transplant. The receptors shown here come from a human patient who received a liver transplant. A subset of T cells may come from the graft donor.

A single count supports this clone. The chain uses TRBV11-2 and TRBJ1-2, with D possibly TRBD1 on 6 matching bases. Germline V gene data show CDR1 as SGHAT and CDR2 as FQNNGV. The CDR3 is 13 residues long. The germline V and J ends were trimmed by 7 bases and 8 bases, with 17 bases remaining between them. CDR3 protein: CASTPGRGDGYTF. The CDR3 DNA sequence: TGTGCCAGCACCCCCGGCAGGGGTGACGGCTACACCTTC. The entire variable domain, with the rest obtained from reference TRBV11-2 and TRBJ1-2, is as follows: EAGVAQSPRYKIIEKRQSVAFWCNPISGHATLYWYQQILGQGPKLLIQFQNNGVVDDSQLPKDRFSAERLKGVDSTLKIQPAKLEDSAVYLCASTPGRGDGYTFGSGTRLTVV.

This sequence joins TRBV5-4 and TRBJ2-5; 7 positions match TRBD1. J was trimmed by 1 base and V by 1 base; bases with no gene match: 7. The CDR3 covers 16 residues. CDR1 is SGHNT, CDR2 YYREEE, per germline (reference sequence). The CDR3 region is CASSLSTGVPQETQYF. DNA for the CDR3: TGTGCCAGCAGCTTGTCCACAGGGGTCCCCCAAGAGACCCAGTACTTC.

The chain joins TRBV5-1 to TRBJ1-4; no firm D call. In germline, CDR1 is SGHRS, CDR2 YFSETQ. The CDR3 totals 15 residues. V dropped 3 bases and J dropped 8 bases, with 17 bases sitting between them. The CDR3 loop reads CASSSAGGLREKLFF. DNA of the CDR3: TGCGCCAGCAGCTCCGCCGGAGGGTTAAGAGAAAAACTGTTTTTT.

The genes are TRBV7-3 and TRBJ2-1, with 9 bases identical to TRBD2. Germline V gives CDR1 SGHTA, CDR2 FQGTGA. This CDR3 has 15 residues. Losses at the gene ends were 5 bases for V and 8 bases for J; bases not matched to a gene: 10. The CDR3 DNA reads TGTGCCAGCAGCCCGGGACTAGCTGTTATCGATGAGCAGTTCTTC. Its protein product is CASSPGLAVIDEQFF.

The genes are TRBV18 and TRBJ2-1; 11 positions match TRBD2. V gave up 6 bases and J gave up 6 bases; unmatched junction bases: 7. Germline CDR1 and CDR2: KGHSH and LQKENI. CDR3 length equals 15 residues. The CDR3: CASSKGTSGANEQFF. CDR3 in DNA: TGTGCCAGCTCTAAGGGGACTAGCGGAGCCAATGAGCAGTTCTTC.

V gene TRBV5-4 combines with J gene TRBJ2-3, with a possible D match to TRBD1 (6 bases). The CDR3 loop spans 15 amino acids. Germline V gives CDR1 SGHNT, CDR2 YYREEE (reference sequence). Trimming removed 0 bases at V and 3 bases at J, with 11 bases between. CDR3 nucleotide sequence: TGTGCCAGCAGCTTGGATCAGGGGAGAACAGATACGCAGTATTTT. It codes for CASSLDQGRTDTQYF.

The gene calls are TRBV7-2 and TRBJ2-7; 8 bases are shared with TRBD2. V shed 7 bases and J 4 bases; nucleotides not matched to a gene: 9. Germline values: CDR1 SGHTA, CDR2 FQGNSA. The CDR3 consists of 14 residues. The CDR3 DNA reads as TGTGCCAGCACCCAAGGGCGGGAGGTTTACGAGCAGTACTTC. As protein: CASTQGREVYEQYF.

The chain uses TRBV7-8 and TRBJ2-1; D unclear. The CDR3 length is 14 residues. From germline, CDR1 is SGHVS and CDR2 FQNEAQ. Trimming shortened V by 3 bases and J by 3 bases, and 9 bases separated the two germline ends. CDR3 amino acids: CASSFRDNYNEQFF. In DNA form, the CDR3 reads TGTGCCAGCAGCTTTCGCGACAACTACAATGAGCAGTTCTTC.

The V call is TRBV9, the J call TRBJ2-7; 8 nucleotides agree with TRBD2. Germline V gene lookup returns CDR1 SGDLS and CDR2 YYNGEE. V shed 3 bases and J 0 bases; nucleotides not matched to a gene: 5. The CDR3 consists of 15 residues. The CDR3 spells CASSANGLASYEQYF. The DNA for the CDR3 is TGTGCCAGCAGCGCCAACGGACTAGCCTCCTACGAGCAGTACTTC.

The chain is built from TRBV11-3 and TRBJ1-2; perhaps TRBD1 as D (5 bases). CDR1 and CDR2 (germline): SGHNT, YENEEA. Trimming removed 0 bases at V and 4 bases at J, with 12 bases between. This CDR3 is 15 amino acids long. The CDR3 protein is CASSLDHRDGYGYTF. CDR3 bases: TGTGCCAGCAGCTTAGATCATCGGGACGGCTATGGCTACACCTTC. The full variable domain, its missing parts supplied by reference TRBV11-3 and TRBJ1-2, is EAGVVQSPRYKIIEKKQPVAFWCNPISGHNTLYWYLQNLGQGPELLIRYENEEAVDDSQLPKDRFSAERLKGVDSTLKIQPAELGDSAVYLCASSLDHRDGYGYTFGSGTRLTVV.

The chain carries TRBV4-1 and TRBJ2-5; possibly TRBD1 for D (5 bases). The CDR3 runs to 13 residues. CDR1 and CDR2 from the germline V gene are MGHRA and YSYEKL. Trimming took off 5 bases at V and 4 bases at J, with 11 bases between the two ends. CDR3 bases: TGCGCCAGCAGCGTCGACCAGGGAGAGACCCAGTACTTC. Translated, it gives CASSVDQGETQYF.

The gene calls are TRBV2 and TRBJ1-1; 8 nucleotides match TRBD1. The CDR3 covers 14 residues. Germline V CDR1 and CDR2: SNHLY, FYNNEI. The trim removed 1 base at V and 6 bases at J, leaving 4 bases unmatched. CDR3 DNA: TGTGCCAGCAGTGAAGAGGACAGGGTCGCTGAAGCTTTCTTT. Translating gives CASSEEDRVAEAFF.

The CDR3 bases are TGTGCCAGCAGTTTAGGGGGGACAGGGGGCAACACCGGGGAGCTGTTTTTT. It yields the protein CASSLGGTGGNTGELFF. This rearrangement joins TRBV27 to TRBJ2-2, with 12 positions matching TRBD1. The V gene end was trimmed by 2 bases and the J gene end by 2 bases; junction bases not matched to a gene: 3. This CDR3 has 17 amino acids. Germline V gene sequence: CDR1 MNHEY, CDR2 SMNVEV (reference sequence).

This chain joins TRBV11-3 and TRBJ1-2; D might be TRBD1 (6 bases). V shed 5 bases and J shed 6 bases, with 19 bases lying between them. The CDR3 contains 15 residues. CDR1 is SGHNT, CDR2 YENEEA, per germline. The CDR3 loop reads CASSPPAQGLNGYTF. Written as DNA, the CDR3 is TGTGCCAGCAGCCCCCCCGCCCAGGGGTTGAATGGCTACACCTTC.

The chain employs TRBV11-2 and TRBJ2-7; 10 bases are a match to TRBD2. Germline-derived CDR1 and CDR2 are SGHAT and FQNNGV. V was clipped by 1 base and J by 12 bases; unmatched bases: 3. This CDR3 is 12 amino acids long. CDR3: CASSLASGSPYF. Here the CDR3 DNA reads TGTGCCAGCAGCTTAGCTAGCGGGAGCCCGTACTTC.

The CDR3 loop reads CASINRERDTDTQYF. CDR3 sequence (DNA): TGTGCCAGCATCAACAGGGAACGGGATACAGATACGCAGTATTTT. V is TRBV28 and J is TRBJ2-3; weak D call: TRBD1 (6 bases). CDR3 length equals 15 residues. CDR1 is MDHEN and CDR2 is SYDVKM in the germline V gene. V lost 7 bases, J lost 3 bases, and 17 bases lay in between.

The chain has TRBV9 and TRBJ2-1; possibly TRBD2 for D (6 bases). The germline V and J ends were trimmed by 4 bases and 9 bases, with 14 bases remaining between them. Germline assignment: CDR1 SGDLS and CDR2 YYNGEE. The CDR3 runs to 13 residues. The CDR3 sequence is CASSLQVGLEQFF. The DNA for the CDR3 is TGTGCCAGCAGCCTTCAGGTGGGACTTGAGCAGTTCTTC. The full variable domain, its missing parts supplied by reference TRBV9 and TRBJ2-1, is DSGVTQTPKHLITATGQRVTLRCSPRSGDLSVYWYQQSLDQGLQFLIQYYNGEERAKGNILERFSAQQFPDLHSELNLSSLELGDSALYFCASSLQVGLEQFFGPGTRLTVL.

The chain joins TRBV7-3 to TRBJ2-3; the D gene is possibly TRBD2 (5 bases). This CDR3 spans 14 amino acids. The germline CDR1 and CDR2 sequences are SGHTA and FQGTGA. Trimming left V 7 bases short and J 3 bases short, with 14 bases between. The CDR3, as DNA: TGTGCCAGCACACCAGCGGAGAGGACAGATACGCAGTATTTT. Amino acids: CASTPAERTDTQYF.

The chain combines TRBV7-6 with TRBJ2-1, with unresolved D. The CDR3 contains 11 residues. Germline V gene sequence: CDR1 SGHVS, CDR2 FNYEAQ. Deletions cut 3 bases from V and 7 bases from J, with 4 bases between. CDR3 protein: CASSFSNEQFF. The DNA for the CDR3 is TGTGCCAGCAGCTTCTCAAATGAGCAGTTCTTC. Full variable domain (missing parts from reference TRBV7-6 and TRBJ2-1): GAGVSQSPRYKVTKRGQDVALRCDPISGHVSLYWYRQALGQGPEFLTYFNYEAQQDKSGLPNDRFSAERPEGSISTLTIQRTEQRDSAMYRCASSFSNEQFFGPGTRLTVL.

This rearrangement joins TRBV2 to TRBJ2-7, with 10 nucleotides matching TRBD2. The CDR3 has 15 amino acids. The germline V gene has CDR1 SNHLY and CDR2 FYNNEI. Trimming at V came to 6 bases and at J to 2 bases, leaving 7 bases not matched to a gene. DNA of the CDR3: TGTGCCAGCAGGGCCCGGCTAGCGGGAGCCTACGAGCAGTACTTC. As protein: CASRARLAGAYEQYF. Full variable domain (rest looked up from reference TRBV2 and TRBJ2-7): EPEVTQTPSHQVTQMGQEVILRCVPISNHLYFYWYRQILGQKVEFLVSFYNNEISEKSEIFDDQFSVERPDGSNFTLKIRSTKLEDSAMYFCASRARLAGAYEQYFGPGTRLTVT.

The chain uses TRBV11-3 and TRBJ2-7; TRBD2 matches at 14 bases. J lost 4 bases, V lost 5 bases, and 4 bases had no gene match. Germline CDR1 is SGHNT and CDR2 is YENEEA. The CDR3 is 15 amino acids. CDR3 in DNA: TGTGCCAGCAGCGTGGGACTAGCGGGAGTTTACGAGCAGTACTTC. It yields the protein CASSVGLAGVYEQYF.

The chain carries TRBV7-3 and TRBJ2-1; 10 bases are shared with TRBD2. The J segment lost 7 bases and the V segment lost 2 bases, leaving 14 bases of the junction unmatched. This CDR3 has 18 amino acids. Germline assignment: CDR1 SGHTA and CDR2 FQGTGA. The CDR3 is CASSLVSLAGEQVNEQFF. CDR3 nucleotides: TGTGCCAGCAGCTTAGTTTCCCTAGCGGGAGAACAGGTGAATGAGCAGTTCTTC.

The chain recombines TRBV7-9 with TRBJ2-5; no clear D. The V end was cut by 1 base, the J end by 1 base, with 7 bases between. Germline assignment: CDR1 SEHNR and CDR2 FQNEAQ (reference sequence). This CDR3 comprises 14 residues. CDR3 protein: CASSLGTSQETQYF. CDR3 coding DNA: TGTGCCAGCAGCTTAGGGACCTCCCAAGAGACCCAGTACTTC.